The clone carrying this TCR beta chain was counted ten times or more. Antigen: not known. Time point denoted: longitudinal time-point 2. Unsorted libraries were generated from 2 million PBMCs held at -80 degrees C. These data belong to a study of neurological immune-mediated disorders. General study results and limits: While HTLV-1-associated myelopathy showed the greatest TCR clonal expansion, multiple sclerosis showed the least, falling below healthy controls.

The V segment lost 6 bases and the J segment 0 bases; nucleotides outside the gene matches: 4. In germline, CDR1 is SEHNR, CDR2 FQNEAQ (reference sequence). CDR3 length equals 15 residues. The cDNA came from 5'RACE, which used 10-nucleotide random UMIs. MiXCR was run by TCRdb on the 5' RACE reads, yielding one entry per CDR3 protein. The repertoire has roughly 45,000 distinct CDR3 sequences, approximately 14% of them found once; the top ten carry 4.5%. The TCR originated in a male donor with HTLV-1-associated myelopathy (HAM/TSP). Sequenced sample: PBMCs. J is TRBJ2-5 and V is TRBV7-9; 10 bases match TRBD2. CDR3 amino acids: CASSRSGGNQETQYF. CDR3 coding DNA: TGTGCCAGCAGTCGTAGCGGGGGGAACCAAGAGACCCAGTACTTC.